Sequencing of this T cell receptor (beta chain) was carried out in a study of Graves' ophthalmopathy and Graves' hyperthyroidism. Study in general: Prior to any treatment, peripheral blood was collected at the time of initial diagnosis. The study's findings and limits: The model predicted ophthalmopathy progression with 70.59% sensitivity and around 72% specificity. Blood also contained most of the expanded thyroid clonotypes above 0.001 frequency.

Amplification targeted the TCR beta CDR3 regions, with RNA transcripts as the source material. First-round RT-PCR relied on HTBI primers, and a second-round multiplex PCR came next. TCRdb re-called the multiplex PCR reads through MiXCR, storing one row per CDR3 protein. The sample lists 230,000 or so distinct CDR3 sequences; 40% to 50% were seen once. Losses at the gene ends were 4 bases for V and 4 bases for J; bases not matched to a gene: 6. This CDR3 is 14 amino acids long. Germline values: CDR1 MGHDK, CDR2 SYGVNS. This clonotype showed up many times. The antigen is undetermined. This chain links TRBV25-1 with TRBJ1-2, with 7 bases matching TRBD1. The sequence was collected from an adult man with Graves' ophthalmopathy. The sequencing input was peripheral blood. CDR3 residues: CASSAATGSYGYTF. CDR3 in DNA: TGTGCCAGCAGTGCCGCGACAGGGTCCTATGGCTACACCTTC.